The 31 T cell receptor beta chains in this list originate from one sample, sequenced in a study of blood T cell repertoires in COVID-19. Here immunoSEQ multiplex PCR was the method, and the copy in TCRdb shows in-frame clones only, minus some. Found here are 50,000 to 60,000 clones, roughly 89% of them singletons; the top ten hold about 3.6%. Material: peripheral blood. These receptors came from a man aged 40-55 years with COVID-19, enrolled during active disease.

The V and J genes are TRBV4-1 and TRBJ2-5, with 11 bases aligning to TRBD2. The V and J ends lost 0 bases and 4 bases, in that order; junction bases with no gene match: 1. Germline CDR1 is MGHRA and CDR2 is YSYEKL. The CDR3 has 15 amino acids. The CDR3 reads CASSQDTSGGETQYF. The CDR3 coding sequence is TGCGCCAGCAGCCAAGACACTAGCGGGGGAGAGACCCAGTACTTC.

This clone has only a few counts. The chain has TRBV24-1 and TRBJ1-2; weak D call: TRBD1 (6 bases). Germline CDR1 is KGHDR and CDR2 is SFDVKD. V lost 0 bases and J 5 bases, leaving 27 bases between the germline ends. The CDR3 is 20 residues long. The CDR3 reads CATSDLRCGGSGSKEYGYTF. CDR3 coding DNA: TGTGCCACCAGTGATTTGCGGTGTGGGGGCTCGGGAAGTAAAGAGTATGGCTACACCTTC.

The chain carries TRBV5-6 and TRBJ1-2, with a possible D match to TRBD1 (6 bases). V was shortened by 3 bases and J by 8 bases, with 14 bases between the two germline ends. Germline loops: CDR1 SGHDT, CDR2 YYEEEE. There are 13 residues in the CDR3. CDR3 sequence (DNA): TGTGCCAGCAGCTCCTTACAGGGCGGAGGCTACACCTTC. Its translation: CASSSLQGGGYTF.

The V gene is TRBV2, the J gene TRBJ2-2; no clear D gene. V lost 2 bases and J 4 bases, leaving 8 bases between the germline ends. The V gene's germline CDR1 is SNHLY and CDR2 FYNNEI. The CDR3 loop spans 14 amino acids. The CDR3 nucleotides are TGTGCCAGCAGTGAAAACAGAGTCACCGGGGAGCTGTTTTTT. It is translated as CASSENRVTGELFF.

The chain employs TRBV19 and TRBJ2-4, with 8 positions matching TRBD1. The CDR3 consists of 18 residues. Germline CDR1 and CDR2: LNHDA and SQIVND (reference sequence). With V trimmed by 1 base and J by 0 bases, 8 bases remained unmatched. The CDR3 loop reads CASSIVHRGDLAKNIQYF. In DNA form, the CDR3 reads TGTGCCAGTAGTATAGTTCACAGGGGGGACTTAGCCAAAAACATTCAGTACTTC.

This clone was counted between two and nine times. This CDR3 is also generated by other DNA sequences in the sample. The rearrangement uses TRBV6-1 and TRBJ1-3; D might be TRBD1 (6 bases). The germline V gene encodes CDR1 MNHNS and CDR2 SASEGT. CDR3 length: 16 amino acids. V lost 3 bases, J lost 0 bases, and 12 bases lay in between. The chain's CDR3 is CASSEYRDSSGNTIYF. CDR3 bases: TGTGCCAGCAGTGAGTACAGGGATAGCTCTGGAAACACCATATATTTT.

This clone was seen once. This chain links TRBV4-2 with TRBJ2-7; 9 bases are shared with TRBD2. Losses at the gene ends were 1 base for V and 3 bases for J; bases not matched to a gene: 4. CDR3 length equals 15 residues. Germline values: CDR1 LGHNA, CDR2 YNFKEQ. The CDR3 sequence: CASSQGLAGSYEQYF. As DNA, the CDR3 is TGTGCCAGCAGCCAAGGGCTAGCGGGAAGCTACGAGCAGTACTTC.

The CDR3 spells CSASLRDLNEQFF. The CDR3 nucleotides read TGCAGTGCTAGTTTGCGAGATTTAAATGAGCAGTTCTTC. The V call is TRBV20-1, the J call TRBJ2-1; D is ambiguous. V gave up 3 bases and J gave up 7 bases, with 13 bases separating them. The CDR3 is 13 amino acids. Germline CDR1 and CDR2: DFQATT and SNEGSKA (reference sequence).

The chain carries TRBV5-4 and TRBJ2-7; 13 positions match TRBD2. There are 19 residues in the CDR3. CDR1 and CDR2 (germline): SGHNT, YYREEE (reference sequence). Trimming removed 0 bases from V and 2 bases from J; junction bases left unmatched: 11. The CDR3 loop is CASSLGLRTSGSGAYEQYF. CDR3 bases: TGTGCCAGCAGCTTGGGCCTAAGGACTAGCGGGAGTGGTGCCTACGAGCAGTACTTC.

The chain is built from TRBV29-1 and TRBJ2-1; D possibly corresponds to TRBD2 (6 bases). Germline CDR1 SQVTM, CDR2 ANQGSEA. The CDR3 contains 14 residues. The ends were cut back, 4 bases at V and 8 bases at J, with 18 bases in the middle. In nucleotides, the CDR3 is TGCAGCGTTGCCTCGGGGCGGGACGGCGATGAGCAGTTCTTC. Encoded protein: CSVASGRDGDEQFF.

This sequence joins TRBV19 and TRBJ2-3; D is perhaps TRBD2 (6 bases). V lost 6 bases, J lost 0 bases, and 16 bases lay in between. The CDR3 spans 16 residues. Germline V gene data show CDR1 as LNHDA and CDR2 as SQIVND (reference sequence). The CDR3 spells CASRLAGHPSTDTQYF. The CDR3 nucleotides read TGTGCCAGTAGACTAGCTGGGCACCCTAGCACAGATACGCAGTATTTT.

This chain joins TRBV5-1 and TRBJ2-4, with 9 nucleotides matching TRBD2. With 5 bases clipped from V and 1 base from J, the junction kept 1 base outside the gene matches. CDR3 size: 14 residues. In germline, CDR1 is SGHRS, CDR2 YFSETQ. CDR3 region: CASSTSGAKNIQYF. The DNA for the CDR3 is TGCGCCAGCAGTACTAGCGGGGCCAAAAACATTCAGTACTTC.

This chain links TRBV7-8 with TRBJ1-1, with TRBD1 as a possible D gene (5 bases). CDR3 size: 14 residues. Germline V gene sequence: CDR1 SGHVS, CDR2 FQNEAQ. With 0 bases removed from V and 5 bases from J, the gap between germline ends came to 10 bases. CDR3 amino acids: CASSLARVGTEAFF. The CDR3 DNA sequence: TGTGCCAGCAGCTTAGCCAGGGTGGGGACTGAAGCTTTCTTT.

J is TRBJ2-1 and V is TRBV18; D is possibly TRBD2 (7 bases). The V end was cut by 5 bases, the J end by 5 bases, with 28 bases between. CDR1 and CDR2 (germline): KGHSH, LQKENI. This CDR3 contains 19 residues. The CDR3 spells CASSEALAGVGGTHNEQFF. DNA for the CDR3: TGTGCCAGCTCAGAGGCTTTGGCGGGAGTAGGGGGTACGCACAATGAGCAGTTCTTC.

The V call is TRBV10-2, the J call TRBJ1-2, with D uncertain. Trimming pared 3 bases from V and 7 bases from J, leaving 15 bases between. Germline CDR1 and CDR2: WSHSY and SAAADI. This CDR3 has 14 residues. Written as DNA, the CDR3 is TGCGCCAGCAGTGATGAAGCCAGGATGGGTGGCTACACCTTC. It codes for CASSDEARMGGYTF.

The genes are TRBV28 and TRBJ2-7; 9 bases fit TRBD1. The J segment lost 6 bases and the V segment lost 8 bases, leaving 11 bases of the junction unmatched. The CDR3 sequence is 14 residues long. The germline V gene has CDR1 MDHEN and CDR2 SYDVKM. In DNA form, the CDR3 reads TGTGCCAGCCAGCACGGACAGGGGAGGCGCGAGCAGTACTTC. Translation gives CASQHGQGRREQYF.

The chain is built from TRBV3-1 (or the pseudogene TRBV3-2) and TRBJ1-2, with D perhaps matching TRBD1 (6 bases). The CDR3 is 16 amino acids. Trimming took off 1 base at V and 8 bases at J, with 20 bases between the two ends. The germline gives CDR1 LGHDT, CDR2 YNNKEL (reference sequence). CDR3 nucleotide sequence: TGTGCCAGCAGCCAAGTAAGGGGCCAGGGGCCGGGCGGCTACACCTTC. Translated, it gives CASSQVRGQGPGGYTF.

This chain links TRBV19 with TRBJ1-2; 9 bases fit TRBD1. The CDR3 is made up of 16 amino acids. The V gene's germline CDR1 is LNHDA and CDR2 SQIVND (reference sequence). Germline trimming cut 7 bases from V and 1 base from J; bases unmatched to any gene: 10. The CDR3 loop reads CASTDPGQGRNYGYTF. The CDR3 DNA follows: TGTGCCAGTACCGACCCTGGACAGGGGCGTAACTATGGCTACACCTTC.

The chain recombines TRBV11-2 with TRBJ2-7; TRBD2 aligns across 14 bases. From germline, CDR1 is SGHAT and CDR2 FQNNGV. The CDR3 is 15 residues long. Germline trimming cut 5 bases from V and 4 bases from J; bases unmatched to any gene: 4. CDR3 protein: CASSATSGGAYEQYF. The CDR3 DNA sequence: TGTGCCAGCAGCGCGACTAGCGGGGGGGCGTACGAGCAGTACTTC.

The genes are TRBV7-9 and TRBJ1-5; D possibly corresponds to TRBD1 (5 bases). Germline V gives CDR1 SEHNR, CDR2 FQNEAQ (reference sequence). The CDR3 has 16 amino acids. The ends were cut back, 4 bases at V and 4 bases at J, with 17 bases in the middle. CDR3 amino acids: CASSSDILQGNQPQHF. CDR3 nucleotide sequence: TGTGCCAGCAGCTCGGACATACTGCAAGGGAATCAGCCCCAGCATTTT.

The J gene is TRBJ1-2, the V gene TRBV6-5, with a tentative D call TRBD1 (6 bases). V was cut by 5 bases and J by 5 bases, with 12 bases left in between. Germline lookup yields CDR1 MNHEY and CDR2 SVGAGI. The CDR3 is made up of 13 amino acids. The CDR3: CASSLTGYYGYTF. The DNA of the CDR3 is TGTGCCAGCAGTCTTACAGGGTATTATGGCTACACCTTC.

This clone was seen only once. J is TRBJ1-2 and V is TRBV30; D is unclear. Germline V gene data show CDR1 as GTSNPN and CDR2 as SVGIG (reference sequence). CDR3 length: 14 residues. V was shortened by 8 bases and J by 2 bases, with 18 bases between the two germline ends. In DNA form, the CDR3 reads TGTGCCGCCCCGAAACGGGAGACAAACTATGGCTACACCTTC. It encodes CAAPKRETNYGYTF. Full variable domain (remainder filled in from reference TRBV30 and TRBJ1-2): SQTIHQWPATLVQPVGSPLSLECTVEGTSNPNLYWYRQAAGRGLQLLFYSVGIGQISSEVPQNLSASRPQDRQFILSSKKLLLSDSGFYLCAAPKRETNYGYTFGSGTRLTVV.

In the case of this clone: The junction departs from germline at one end; a sequencing error may be responsible. The chain joins TRBV24-1 to TRBJ2-3; D may match TRBD1 or TRBD2 (5 bases each). Germline CDR1 is KGHDR and CDR2 is SFDVKD. This CDR3 is built from 15 residues. The CDR3 region is CATSVLRGSTDTQYF. DNA of the CDR3: TGTGCCACCAGTGTTTTGAGGGGATCCACAGATACGCAGTATTTT.

The chain links TRBV25-1 to TRBJ2-7; a possible D gene is TRBD2 (5 bases). V was pared by 10 bases and J by 2 bases, with 15 bases between. Germline V CDR1 and CDR2: MGHDK, SYGVNS. This CDR3 is 13 amino acids long. The CDR3 DNA sequence: TGTGCCACCTCCTCCCCGGGAACCTACGAGCAGTACTTC. Protein product: CATSSPGTYEQYF.

J is TRBJ1-5 and V is TRBV19; possibly TRBD1 for D (5 bases). Germline CDR1 is LNHDA and CDR2 is SQIVND (reference sequence). Trimming removed 2 bases at V and 1 base at J, with 12 bases between. This CDR3 has 16 residues. CDR3 sequence (DNA): TGTGCCAGTAGTATAACGGGAGGGACCAGCAATCAGCCCCAGCATTTT. Amino acids: CASSITGGTSNQPQHF.

This chain uses TRBV4-2 with TRBJ2-5, with 10 bases lining up with TRBD2. The CDR3 spans 17 residues. Trimming took 0 bases from V and 1 from J; bases not matched to a gene: 5. Germline CDR1 is LGHNA and CDR2 is YNFKEQ. CDR3 residues: CASSQDGPSGGQETQYF. CDR3 DNA sequence: TGTGCCAGCAGCCAAGATGGTCCTAGCGGGGGCCAAGAGACCCAGTACTTC.

The chain uses TRBV19 and TRBJ2-7; a possible D gene is TRBD2 (5 bases). The CDR3 length is 15 residues. The germline V gene encodes CDR1 LNHDA and CDR2 SQIVND (reference sequence). Trimming shortened V by 6 bases and J by 3 bases, and 18 bases separated the two germline ends. CDR3 loop: CASSTGRESDYEQYF. Written as DNA, the CDR3 is TGTGCCAGTAGCACGGGGAGAGAGTCCGACTACGAGCAGTACTTC.

V usage is TRBV5-6 and J usage is TRBJ1-1; D is ambiguous. CDR1 and CDR2 (germline): SGHDT, YYEEEE. Trimming took off 0 bases at V and 8 bases at J, with 14 bases between the two ends. The CDR3 consists of 14 residues. The CDR3 DNA is TGTGCCAGCAGCTTGGGTCTAACCACGTCCGAAGCTTTCTTT. It encodes CASSLGLTTSEAFF. Combining the CDR3 with reference TRBV5-6 and TRBJ1-1 gives the whole variable domain DAGVTQSPTHLIKTRGQQVTLRCSPKSGHDTVSWYQQALGQGPQFIFQYYEEEERQRGNFPDRFSGHQFPNYSSELNVNALLLGDSALYLCASSLGLTTSEAFFGQGTRLTVV.

The chain links TRBV7-9 to TRBJ2-7; 10 positions agree with TRBD1. The CDR3 is 14 amino acids. Germline V gives CDR1 SEHNR, CDR2 FQNEAQ (reference sequence). The V gene end was trimmed by 8 bases and the J gene end by 5 bases; junction bases not matched to a gene: 9. CDR3 residues: CASETGGAGHEQYF. The CDR3 nucleotides read TGTGCCAGCGAGACAGGGGGCGCCGGCCACGAGCAGTACTTC.

The V gene is TRBV4-1, the J gene TRBJ2-7; 10 nucleotides match TRBD2. Per germline, CDR1 MGHRA and CDR2 YSYEKL. The CDR3 length is 17 residues. Trimming took 0 bases from V and 2 from J; bases not matched to a gene: 7. The CDR3 is CASSQDPGLADTYEQYF. CDR3 sequence (DNA): TGCGCCAGCAGCCAAGATCCTGGACTAGCGGATACCTACGAGCAGTACTTC.

The chain recombines TRBV7-9 with TRBJ2-3; a weak D match, TRBD1 (6 bases). The CDR3 loop spans 15 amino acids. Germline-derived CDR1 and CDR2 are SEHNR and FQNEAQ (reference sequence). V lost 2 bases and J lost 4, with 13 bases in between. In nucleotides, the CDR3 is TGTGCCAGCAGCTTACTACAGGGAGCCCCAGATACGCAGTATTTT. This codes for CASSLLQGAPDTQYF.